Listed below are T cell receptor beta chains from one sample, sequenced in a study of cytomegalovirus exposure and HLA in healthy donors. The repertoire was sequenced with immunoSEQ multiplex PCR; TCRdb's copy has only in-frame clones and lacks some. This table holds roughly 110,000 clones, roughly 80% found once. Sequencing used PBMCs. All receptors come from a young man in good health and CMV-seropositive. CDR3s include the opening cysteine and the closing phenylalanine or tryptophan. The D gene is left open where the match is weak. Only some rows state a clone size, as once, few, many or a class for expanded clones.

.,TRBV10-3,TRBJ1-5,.,CAISRRELVSSNQPQHF,TGTGCCATCAGTCGCAGGGAATTAGTATCCAGCAATCAGCCCCAGCATTTT
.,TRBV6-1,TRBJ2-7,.,CASSGGTAGDYEQYF,TGTGCCAGCAGTGGAGGGACGGCAGGGGACTACGAGCAGTACTTC
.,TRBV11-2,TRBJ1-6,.,CASSLTDSFNSPLHF,TGTGCCAGCAGCTTAACCGACAGTTTCAATTCACCCCTCCACTTT
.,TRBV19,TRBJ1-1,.,CASSAQVNTEAFF,TGTGCCAGTAGTGCTCAGGTGAACACTGAAGCTTTCTTT
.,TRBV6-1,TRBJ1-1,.,CASSAVRGEGTEAFF,TGTGCCAGCAGTGCCGTGAGAGGGGAGGGCACTGAAGCTTTCTTT
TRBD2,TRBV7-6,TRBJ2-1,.,CASSLYLAAGTVSYNEQFF,TGTGCCAGCAGCTTGTACTTAGCAGCGGGGACGGTTTCCTACAATGAGCAGTTCTTC
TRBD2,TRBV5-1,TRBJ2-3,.,CASSSGTSGGATDTQYF,TGCGCCAGCAGCTCCGGGACTAGCGGGGGGGCCACAGATACGCAGTATTTT
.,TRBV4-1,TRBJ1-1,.,CASSQPGGRGAFF,TGCGCCAGCAGCCAACCGGGGGGCCGGGGAGCTTTCTTT
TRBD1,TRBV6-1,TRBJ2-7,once,CASSDDRGSEEQYF,TGTGCCAGCAGTGATGACAGGGGATCTGAAGAGCAGTACTTC
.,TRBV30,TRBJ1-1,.,CAWSVPGLGRGNTEAFF,TGTGCCTGGAGTGTACCGGGATTGGGCAGGGGGAACACTGAAGCTTTCTTT
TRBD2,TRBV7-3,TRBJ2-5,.,CASSLTRTGRGAPHREETQYF,TGTGCCAGCAGCTTAACTCGAACTGGGCGGGGGGCCCCCCACAGGGAAGAGACCCAGTACTTC
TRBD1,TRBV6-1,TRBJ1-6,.,CASSEVRPGGASYNSPLHF,TGTGCCAGCAGTGAAGTGAGACCAGGGGGCGCCTCCTATAATTCACCCCTCCACTTT
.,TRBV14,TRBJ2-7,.,CASSPPHKAQDSYEQYF,TGTGCCAGCAGCCCGCCCCATAAAGCTCAGGACTCCTACGAGCAGTACTTC
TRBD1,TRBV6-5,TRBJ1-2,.,CASSGRQGRGYTF,TGTGCCAGCAGTGGCCGACAGGGCCGTGGCTACACCTTC
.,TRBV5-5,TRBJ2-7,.,CASSLLQGWTYEQYF,TGTGCCAGCAGCTTGCTGCAGGGATGGACCTACGAGCAGTACTTC
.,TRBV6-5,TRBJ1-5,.,CASSPEDSQPQHF,TGTGCCAGCAGCCCCGAGGACAGTCAGCCCCAGCATTTT